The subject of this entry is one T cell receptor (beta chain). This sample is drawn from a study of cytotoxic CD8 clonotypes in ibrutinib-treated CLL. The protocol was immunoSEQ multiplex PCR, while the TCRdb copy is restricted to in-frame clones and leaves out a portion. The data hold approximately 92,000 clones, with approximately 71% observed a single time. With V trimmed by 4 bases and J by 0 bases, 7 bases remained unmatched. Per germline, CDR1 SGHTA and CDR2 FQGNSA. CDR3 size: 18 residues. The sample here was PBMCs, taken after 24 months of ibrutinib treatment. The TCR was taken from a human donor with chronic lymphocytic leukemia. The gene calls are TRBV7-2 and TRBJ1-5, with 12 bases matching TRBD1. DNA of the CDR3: TGTGCCAGCAGCTCCTCCGGGACAGGGGGCTATAGCAATCAGCCCCAGCATTTT. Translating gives CASSSSGTGGYSNQPQHF.